Below, 15 T cell receptor beta chains from the same sample are listed, as sequenced in a study of blood T cell repertoires in COVID-19 (TCRdb year 2020). The receptor library was made with the immunoSEQ multiplex PCR assay. In TCRdb, the immuneACCESS table is reduced to in-frame sequences with V and J assigned. These tables do not hold every clone; where another copy was compared, an unresolved V gene accounts for under half, and the others remain unexplained. This sample gives around 100,000 clones in total; 75% to 90% of them show up just once. The ten largest clones capture over 1.5% of the sample. The sequenced sample consisted of peripheral blood. The receptor set was obtained from an elderly man with acute or convalescent COVID-19.

The chain joins TRBV5-1 to TRBJ1-4, with TRBD1 matching 7 bases. The CDR3 covers 14 residues. Germline trimming cut 0 bases from V and 8 bases from J; bases unmatched to any gene: 4. The V gene's germline CDR1 is SGHRS and CDR2 YFSETQ. The CDR3 sequence: CASSLGGGEEKLFF. CDR3 DNA sequence: TGCGCCAGCAGCTTGGGAGGGGGCGAGGAAAAACTGTTTTTT. Drawing the rest from reference TRBV5-1 and TRBJ1-4, the complete variable domain is KAGVTQTPRYLIKTRGQQVTLSCSPISGHRSVSWYQQTPGQGLQFLFEYFSETQRNKGNFPGRFSGRQFSNSRSEMNVSTLELGDSALYLCASSLGGGEEKLFFGSGTQLSVL.

J is TRBJ1-4 and V is TRBV11-2, with TRBD1 identical over 11 bases. V lost 3 bases, J lost 8 bases, and 5 bases stayed unmatched. This CDR3 has 15 residues. The germline gives CDR1 SGHAT, CDR2 FQNNGV. CDR3 loop: CASSFSGTGGEKLFF. The DNA of the CDR3 is TGTGCCAGCAGCTTTTCCGGGACAGGGGGAGAAAAACTGTTTTTT.

This clone was observed a single time. The chain uses TRBV6-2 or TRBV6-3 and TRBJ2-2; D gene unclear. Trimming left V 4 bases short and J 8 bases short, with 11 bases between. The CDR3 runs to 13 residues. Germline V gives CDR1 MNHEY, CDR2 SVGEGT. The CDR3 DNA is TGTGCCAGCAGTTTAGTTGTCGAAGGGGAGCTGTTTTTT. This encodes CASSLVVEGELFF.

To note about this clone: Distinct nucleotide sequences in the sample also encode this CDR3. This sequence joins TRBV6-5 and TRBJ2-7; 9 nucleotides match TRBD1. The CDR3 is 14 residues long. The V and J ends lost 0 bases and 4 bases, in that order; junction bases with no gene match: 1. Germline values: CDR1 MNHEY, CDR2 SVGAGI. CDR3 loop: CASSYSGQGYEQYF. CDR3 DNA: TGTGCCAGCAGTTACTCGGGACAGGGATACGAGCAGTACTTC.

This chain's CDR3 is CASSLAGSYEQYF. The CDR3 DNA sequence: TGTGCCAGCAGCTTAGCGGGGAGCTACGAGCAGTACTTC. This chain links TRBV7-8 with TRBJ2-7, with D perhaps matching TRBD2 (5 bases). Germline V gene lookup returns CDR1 SGHVS and CDR2 FQNEAQ. The CDR3 length is 13 residues. V shed 0 bases and J shed 3 bases, with 6 bases lying between them.

V is TRBV29-1 and J is TRBJ2-3; tentative D call: TRBD2 (6 bases). The CDR3 totals 12 residues. The germline CDR1 and CDR2 sequences are SQVTM and ANQGSEA. V was clipped by 6 bases and J by 5 bases, with 12 bases between them. The CDR3 sequence: CSVEGGGDTQYF. The CDR3 DNA reads TGCAGCGTCGAGGGAGGTGGAGATACGCAGTATTTT.

V is TRBV5-4 and J is TRBJ1-6; the D is unclear. The V end lost 0 bases, the J end lost 0 bases, and 10 bases lay between the germline ends. Per germline, CDR1 SGHNT and CDR2 YYREEE (reference sequence). The CDR3 has 17 residues. Written as DNA, the CDR3 is TGTGCCAGCAGCTTGGATTCTAGCAGCTCCTATAATTCACCCCTCCACTTT. Protein sequence: CASSLDSSSSYNSPLHF.

This clone appeared a few times. The chain couples TRBV6-2 or TRBV6-3 to TRBJ2-5; tentatively, D is TRBD2 (5 bases). The CDR3 totals 12 residues. Germline V gene lookup returns CDR1 MNHEY and CDR2 SVGEGT. The ends were cut back, 6 bases at V and 7 bases at J, with 12 bases in the middle. CDR3 sequence reads: CASSRKGRTQYF. In DNA, the CDR3 is TGTGCCAGCAGCCGCAAAGGGAGGACCCAGTACTTC.

The chain is built from TRBV5-1 and TRBJ2-2; 9 bases align to TRBD1. CDR3 length: 15 amino acids. The junction had 3 bases not matched to a gene; V was cut back by 4 bases and J by 2 bases. CDR1 and CDR2 (germline): SGHRS, YFSETQ. CDR3 bases: TGCGCCAGCAGCGAGGACAGGGGAAACACCGGGGAGCTGTTTTTT. It encodes CASSEDRGNTGELFF.

The chain joins TRBV29-1 to TRBJ1-1; 9 nucleotides line up with TRBD1. V gave up 7 bases and J gave up 3 bases; unmatched junction bases: 12. CDR1 is SQVTM and CDR2 is ANQGSEA in the germline V gene. The CDR3 sequence is 15 residues long. CDR3 sequence (DNA): TGCAGCGCTTCCCTATACAGGGGGCCCGACACTGAAGCTTTCTTT. This codes for CSASLYRGPDTEAFF.

This sequence joins TRBV19 and TRBJ2-1, with 10 bases fitting TRBD2. V was clipped by 5 bases and J by 10 bases; unmatched bases: 14. Looked up from germline, CDR1 is LNHDA and CDR2 is SQIVND (reference sequence). CDR3 length: 16 amino acids. The CDR3 reads CASSPGLLAGRKEQFF. Written as DNA, the CDR3 is TGTGCCAGTAGTCCCGGCCTACTAGCGGGGCGAAAAGAGCAGTTCTTC.

V gene TRBV16 combines with J gene TRBJ1-5; no clear D gene. In germline, CDR1 is KGHSY, CDR2 FQNENV. V dropped 8 bases and J dropped 2 bases, with 16 bases sitting between them. The CDR3 spans 15 residues. This CDR3 is CASGTRSIGNQPQHF. CDR3 coding DNA: TGTGCCAGCGGCACTCGGAGTATCGGCAATCAGCCCCAGCATTTT.

This clone was recorded only once. The chain recombines TRBV28 with TRBJ1-5, with TRBD1 matching 10 bases. From germline, CDR1 is MDHEN and CDR2 SYDVKM. This CDR3 contains 14 residues. J was trimmed by 6 bases and V by 5 bases; bases with no gene match: 4. DNA for the CDR3: TGTGCCAGCAGTCAGACAGGGGGCTTTCAGCCCCAGCATTTT. Translated: CASSQTGGFQPQHF.

Regarding this clone: A read error may account for a junction end that differs from germline. The chain has TRBV7-7 and TRBJ2-1, with 7 bases identical to TRBD2. The CDR3 has 16 amino acids. From germline, CDR1 is SSHAT and CDR2 FNYEAQ (reference sequence). CDR3 amino acids: CASSLGDGAGLNEQFF. The CDR3 DNA is TGTGCTAGCAGCTTAGGGGATGGAGCGGGACTCAATGAGCAGTTCTTC.

The chain employs TRBV5-4 and TRBJ2-6; 9 nucleotides line up with TRBD2. V lost 5 bases, J lost 1 base, and 7 bases stayed unmatched. Germline lookup yields CDR1 SGHNT and CDR2 YYREEE (reference sequence). The CDR3 covers 17 residues. CDR3 sequence (DNA): TGTGCCAGCAGTTACCCGGCGGGGGGGTCTGGGGCCAACGTCCTGACTTTC. This translates into CASSYPAGGSGANVLTF.